Sequencing of this T cell receptor (beta chain) was carried out in a study of shared clonotypes between healthy human individuals. Original handling: Filtering differed since immunoSEQ provided only junctions, with no quality scores. Some clones are missing from TCRdb's copy, which holds only in-frame ones; the method was immunoSEQ multiplex PCR. D and trimming come from the DNA, and the V and J calls and clone size come from that table. In the table there are millions of clones, over 85% of which are singletons. Trimming removed 5 bases from V and 0 bases from J, with 17 bases in between. CDR1 is SGHAT, CDR2 FQNNGV, per germline. The CDR3 length is 17 residues.

The chain has TRBV11-2 and TRBJ2-1; D is uncertain. This sequence originates from a man aged 18 to 29 in good health. Some clones in this sample may be carry-over from other donors' samples. The sample comprised naive CD4+ T cells from PBMCs. Subset indicated: CD45RA+ positively selected. CDR3 in DNA: TGTGCCAGCAGCCCGAGGACCCTATCCGGCTCCTACAATGAGCAGTTCTTC. Protein product: CASSPRTLSGSYNEQFF.